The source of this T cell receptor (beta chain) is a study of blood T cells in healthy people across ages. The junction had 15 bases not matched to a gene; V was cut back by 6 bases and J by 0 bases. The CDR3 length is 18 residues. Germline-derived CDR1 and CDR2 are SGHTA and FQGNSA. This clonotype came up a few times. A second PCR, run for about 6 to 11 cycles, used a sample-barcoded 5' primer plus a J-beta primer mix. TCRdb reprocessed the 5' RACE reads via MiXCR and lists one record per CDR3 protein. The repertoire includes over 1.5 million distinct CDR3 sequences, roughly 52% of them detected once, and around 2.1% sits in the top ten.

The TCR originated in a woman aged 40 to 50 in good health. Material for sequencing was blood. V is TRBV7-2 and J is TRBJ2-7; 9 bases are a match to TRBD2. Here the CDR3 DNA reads TGTGCCAGCAGTCCCCATGCCCTAGCGGGGAGGAGCTCCTACGAGCAGTACTTC. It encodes CASSPHALAGRSSYEQYF.